The next 20 T cell receptor beta chains were all read from a single sample in a study of blood T cell repertoires in COVID-19 (dated by TCRdb to 2020 to 2022). Library prep was done by the immunoSEQ multiplex PCR assay. What TCRdb holds here is the immuneACCESS table cut down to in-frame rearrangements. Part of the clones is not present; checked against another copy, under half of the missing clones reflect an unresolved V gene, and the others are unexplained. This sample lists nearly 95,000 clones; about 90% were detected once. Approximately 8% of the sample comes from the top ten. Material for sequencing was peripheral blood. These receptor sequences come from a human donor with acute or convalescent COVID-19. The donor label of this sample is uncertain.

The chain carries TRBV28 and TRBJ1-2; TRBD1 might be the D (6 bases). This CDR3 has 15 amino acids. V lost 4 bases, J lost 8 bases, and 20 bases lay in between. Germline-derived CDR1 and CDR2 are MDHEN and SYDVKM. The CDR3 is CASSSPRAGADGYTF. The CDR3 DNA sequence: TGTGCCAGCAGTTCCCCCAGGGCGGGGGCGGACGGCTACACCTTC.

The rearrangement joins TRBV28 to TRBJ1-5, with 7 bases identical to TRBD1. The junction had 5 bases not matched to a gene; V was cut back by 3 bases and J by 3 bases. The CDR3 extends over 15 amino acids. Germline V gene sequence: CDR1 MDHEN, CDR2 SYDVKM. CDR3 amino acids: CASSLRGQINQPQHF. CDR3 DNA: TGTGCCAGCAGTTTGAGGGGACAGATCAATCAGCCCCAGCATTTT.

The CDR3 loop is CASSEEQAPQPQHF. As DNA, the CDR3 is TGTGCCAGCAGTGAAGAACAGGCCCCTCAGCCCCAGCATTTT. The chain is built from TRBV6-1 and TRBJ1-5, with D possibly being TRBD1 (5 bases). Germline values: CDR1 MNHNS, CDR2 SASEGT. The CDR3 covers 14 residues. Trimming pared 1 base from V and 6 bases from J, leaving 10 bases between.

A single count supports this clone. The chain carries TRBV30 and TRBJ2-7, with 9 bases fitting TRBD2. The CDR3 totals 15 residues. Germline assignment: CDR1 GTSNPN and CDR2 SVGIG (reference sequence). After removal of 3 bases from V and 7 bases from J, the junction contained 13 bases not matched to a gene. For the CDR3, the DNA is TGTGCCTGGAGCGGAGCCGGCCTAGCGGGATTTGAGCAGTACTTC. The encoded protein is CAWSGAGLAGFEQYF.

This chain joins TRBV11-2 and TRBJ1-1; TRBD1 is a possible D gene (5 bases). Deletions cut 1 base from V and 3 bases from J, with 9 bases between. Germline V gene data show CDR1 as SGHAT and CDR2 as FQNNGV. The length of the CDR3 is 14 residues. Here the CDR3 DNA reads TGTGCCAGCAGCTTAGTGGGGGGGTACACTGAAGCTTTCTTT. It yields the protein CASSLVGGYTEAFF.

This clone was seen a single time. The J gene is TRBJ2-2, the V gene TRBV24-1; a possible D gene is TRBD2 (5 bases). The CDR3 extends over 18 amino acids. Trimming stripped 0 bases from V and 1 base from J, with 14 bases between. Per germline, CDR1 KGHDR and CDR2 SFDVKD. CDR3 sequence (DNA): TGTGCCACCAGTGATTTGGAGGGTAGGGCGGGGAACACCGGGGAGCTGTTTTTT. As protein: CATSDLEGRAGNTGELFF.

The rearrangement joins TRBV5-4 to TRBJ1-2; 10 bases match TRBD1. The V and J ends lost 1 base and 7 bases, in that order; junction bases with no gene match: 4. The V gene's germline CDR1 is SGHNT and CDR2 YYREEE (reference sequence). The length of the CDR3 is 14 residues. CDR3 nucleotide sequence: TGTGCCAGCAGCTTGAGACAGGGGGCGCCTGGCTACACCTTC. The encoded protein is CASSLRQGAPGYTF.

The chain links TRBV4-1 to TRBJ2-7, with D uncertain. Germline CDR1 and CDR2: MGHRA and YSYEKL. The germline V and J ends were trimmed by 1 base and 0 bases, with 7 bases remaining between them. The CDR3 has 14 residues. This CDR3 is CASSQVQYSYEQYF. The CDR3 coding sequence is TGCGCCAGCAGCCAAGTCCAGTACTCCTACGAGCAGTACTTC.

The chain is built from TRBV12-5 and TRBJ2-1; D is possibly TRBD2 (6 bases). Between the trimmed V and J ends, which lost 2 bases and 0 bases, there was a span of 8 bases. The CDR3 length is 15 residues. Germline CDR1 is LGHNT and CDR2 is FRNRAP. The CDR3 coding sequence is TGTGCTAGTGGTTTGAGGCGGGGCTCCTACAATGAGCAGTTCTTC. Residues: CASGLRRGSYNEQFF.

The chain carries TRBV7-3 and TRBJ1-2; 10 bases map to TRBD1. The CDR3 length is 14 residues. Germline V lookup: CDR1 SGHTA, CDR2 FQGTGA. V lost 4 bases to trimming and J lost 4 bases; unmatched junction nucleotides: 3. CDR3 nucleotides: TGTGCCAGCAGCTCCGGGACAGGGGTCTATGGCTACACCTTC. The encoded protein is CASSSGTGVYGYTF.

The chain combines TRBV27 with TRBJ2-7; 8 bases match TRBD1. J lost 0 bases, V lost 6 bases, and 7 bases had no gene match. CDR3 size: 15 residues. Germline lookup yields CDR1 MNHEY and CDR2 SMNVEV (reference sequence). The CDR3 spells CASRGTGQFSYEQYF. The DNA of the CDR3 is TGTGCCAGCAGAGGGACAGGTCAGTTCTCCTACGAGCAGTACTTC.

The V call is TRBV15, the J call TRBJ2-7; possibly TRBD1 for D (6 bases). Germline CDR1 and CDR2: LNHNV and YYDKDF (reference sequence). V lost 6 bases, J lost 0 bases, and 15 bases lay in between. The CDR3 length is 15 residues. The CDR3 loop reads CATRDGTLVSYEQYF. The CDR3 nucleotides read TGTGCCACCAGAGATGGGACATTAGTCTCCTACGAGCAGTACTTC.

The chain joins TRBV5-1 to TRBJ1-4; D call uncertain. Germline loops: CDR1 SGHRS, CDR2 YFSETQ. The ends were cut back, 4 bases at V and 1 base at J, with 11 bases in the middle. CDR3 size: 15 residues. The CDR3 DNA is TGCGCCAGCAGCCCGGCGGCCGGAACTAATGAAAAACTGTTTTTT. Residues: CASSPAAGTNEKLFF. The full variable domain, its missing parts supplied by reference TRBV5-1 and TRBJ1-4, is KAGVTQTPRYLIKTRGQQVTLSCSPISGHRSVSWYQQTPGQGLQFLFEYFSETQRNKGNFPGRFSGRQFSNSRSEMNVSTLELGDSALYLCASSPAAGTNEKLFFGSGTQLSVL.

This rearrangement joins TRBV6-6 to TRBJ2-4; the match to TRBD1 covers 7 bases. V lost 5 bases and J lost 3; bases outside the gene matches: 19. CDR1 MNHNY and CDR2 SVGAGI come from the germline V gene (reference sequence). This CDR3 is built from 19 residues. CDR3 sequence reads: CASSRYRGLNPNDKNIQYF. DNA for the CDR3: TGTGCCAGCAGTCGATACAGGGGCCTAAACCCGAACGACAAAAACATTCAGTACTTC.

This clone was observed a handful of times. The V call is TRBV2, the J call TRBJ1-5; TRBD1 is a possible D gene (5 bases). The germline gives CDR1 SNHLY, CDR2 FYNNEI. The V end lost 7 bases, the J end lost 4 bases, and 17 bases lay between the germline ends. The CDR3 covers 15 residues. CDR3 DNA: TGTGCCAGCACGTCCGACGGCAGGGCGAATCAGCCCCAGCATTTT. The encoded protein is CASTSDGRANQPQHF.

DNA for the CDR3: TGTGCCAGCAGCCGCCCCATGGCAGTAGAGACCCAGTACTTC. Protein product: CASSRPMAVETQYF. V gene TRBV3-1 (or the pseudogene TRBV3-2) combines with J gene TRBJ2-5; D gene ambiguous. The CDR3 totals 14 residues. Trimming removed 4 bases from V and 4 bases from J, with 13 bases in between. Germline V gene sequence: CDR1 LGHDT, CDR2 YNNKEL (reference sequence).

This chain uses TRBV19 with TRBJ2-3; a weak D match, TRBD2 (6 bases). CDR3 length: 15 residues. Germline CDR1 LNHDA, CDR2 SQIVND (reference sequence). Trimming removed 5 bases from V and 2 bases from J, with 14 bases in between. The CDR3: CASSARLGVTDTQYF. The CDR3 region has the DNA TGTGCCAGTAGTGCGCGACTAGGTGTCACAGATACGCAGTATTTT.

V gene TRBV28 combines with J gene TRBJ1-4; TRBD1 matches at 9 bases. Germline trimming cut 5 bases from V and 0 bases from J; bases unmatched to any gene: 1. There are 15 residues in the CDR3. CDR1 and CDR2 (germline): MDHEN, SYDVKM. CDR3: CASSRDRATNEKLFF. The DNA for the CDR3 is TGTGCCAGCAGTCGGGACAGGGCAACTAATGAAAAACTGTTTTTT.

The CDR3 region is CASSQKGDWTTEAFF. The CDR3 DNA sequence: TGTGCCAGCAGCCAGAAAGGGGATTGGACCACTGAAGCTTTCTTT. The chain has TRBV5-6 and TRBJ1-1; the D gene is possibly TRBD1 (5 bases). The CDR3 totals 15 residues. Trimming cost V 4 bases and J 4 bases, with 17 bases left between them. Germline CDR1 and CDR2: SGHDT and YYEEEE.

This clone appeared a single time. The chain employs TRBV18 and TRBJ2-4; tentatively, D is TRBD2 (5 bases). This CDR3 spans 14 amino acids. Deletions cut 4 bases from V and 8 bases from J, with 15 bases between. Germline V gives CDR1 KGHSH, CDR2 LQKENI. As DNA, the CDR3 is TGTGCCAGCTCACTCGGCAACGGGGTAGACATTCAGTACTTC. Its protein is CASSLGNGVDIQYF.